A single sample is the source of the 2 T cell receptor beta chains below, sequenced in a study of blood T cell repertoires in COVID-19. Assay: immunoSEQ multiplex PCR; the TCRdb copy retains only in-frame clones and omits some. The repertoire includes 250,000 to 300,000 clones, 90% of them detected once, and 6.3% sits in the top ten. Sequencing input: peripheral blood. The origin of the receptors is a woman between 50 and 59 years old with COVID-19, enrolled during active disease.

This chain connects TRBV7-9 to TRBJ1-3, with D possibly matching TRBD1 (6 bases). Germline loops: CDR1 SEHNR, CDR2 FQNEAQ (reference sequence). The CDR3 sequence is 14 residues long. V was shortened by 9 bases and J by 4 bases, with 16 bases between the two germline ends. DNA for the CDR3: TGTGCCAGTGAGGACAGTTCGAGGGGAAACACCATATATTTT. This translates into CASEDSSRGNTIYF.

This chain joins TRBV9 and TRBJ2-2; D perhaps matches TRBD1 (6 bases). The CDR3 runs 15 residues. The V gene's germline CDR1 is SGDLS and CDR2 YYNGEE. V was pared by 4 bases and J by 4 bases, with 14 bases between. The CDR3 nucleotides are TGTGCCAGCAGCTTGCACAGGGCGGGCACCGGGGAGCTGTTTTTT. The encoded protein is CASSLHRAGTGELFF.